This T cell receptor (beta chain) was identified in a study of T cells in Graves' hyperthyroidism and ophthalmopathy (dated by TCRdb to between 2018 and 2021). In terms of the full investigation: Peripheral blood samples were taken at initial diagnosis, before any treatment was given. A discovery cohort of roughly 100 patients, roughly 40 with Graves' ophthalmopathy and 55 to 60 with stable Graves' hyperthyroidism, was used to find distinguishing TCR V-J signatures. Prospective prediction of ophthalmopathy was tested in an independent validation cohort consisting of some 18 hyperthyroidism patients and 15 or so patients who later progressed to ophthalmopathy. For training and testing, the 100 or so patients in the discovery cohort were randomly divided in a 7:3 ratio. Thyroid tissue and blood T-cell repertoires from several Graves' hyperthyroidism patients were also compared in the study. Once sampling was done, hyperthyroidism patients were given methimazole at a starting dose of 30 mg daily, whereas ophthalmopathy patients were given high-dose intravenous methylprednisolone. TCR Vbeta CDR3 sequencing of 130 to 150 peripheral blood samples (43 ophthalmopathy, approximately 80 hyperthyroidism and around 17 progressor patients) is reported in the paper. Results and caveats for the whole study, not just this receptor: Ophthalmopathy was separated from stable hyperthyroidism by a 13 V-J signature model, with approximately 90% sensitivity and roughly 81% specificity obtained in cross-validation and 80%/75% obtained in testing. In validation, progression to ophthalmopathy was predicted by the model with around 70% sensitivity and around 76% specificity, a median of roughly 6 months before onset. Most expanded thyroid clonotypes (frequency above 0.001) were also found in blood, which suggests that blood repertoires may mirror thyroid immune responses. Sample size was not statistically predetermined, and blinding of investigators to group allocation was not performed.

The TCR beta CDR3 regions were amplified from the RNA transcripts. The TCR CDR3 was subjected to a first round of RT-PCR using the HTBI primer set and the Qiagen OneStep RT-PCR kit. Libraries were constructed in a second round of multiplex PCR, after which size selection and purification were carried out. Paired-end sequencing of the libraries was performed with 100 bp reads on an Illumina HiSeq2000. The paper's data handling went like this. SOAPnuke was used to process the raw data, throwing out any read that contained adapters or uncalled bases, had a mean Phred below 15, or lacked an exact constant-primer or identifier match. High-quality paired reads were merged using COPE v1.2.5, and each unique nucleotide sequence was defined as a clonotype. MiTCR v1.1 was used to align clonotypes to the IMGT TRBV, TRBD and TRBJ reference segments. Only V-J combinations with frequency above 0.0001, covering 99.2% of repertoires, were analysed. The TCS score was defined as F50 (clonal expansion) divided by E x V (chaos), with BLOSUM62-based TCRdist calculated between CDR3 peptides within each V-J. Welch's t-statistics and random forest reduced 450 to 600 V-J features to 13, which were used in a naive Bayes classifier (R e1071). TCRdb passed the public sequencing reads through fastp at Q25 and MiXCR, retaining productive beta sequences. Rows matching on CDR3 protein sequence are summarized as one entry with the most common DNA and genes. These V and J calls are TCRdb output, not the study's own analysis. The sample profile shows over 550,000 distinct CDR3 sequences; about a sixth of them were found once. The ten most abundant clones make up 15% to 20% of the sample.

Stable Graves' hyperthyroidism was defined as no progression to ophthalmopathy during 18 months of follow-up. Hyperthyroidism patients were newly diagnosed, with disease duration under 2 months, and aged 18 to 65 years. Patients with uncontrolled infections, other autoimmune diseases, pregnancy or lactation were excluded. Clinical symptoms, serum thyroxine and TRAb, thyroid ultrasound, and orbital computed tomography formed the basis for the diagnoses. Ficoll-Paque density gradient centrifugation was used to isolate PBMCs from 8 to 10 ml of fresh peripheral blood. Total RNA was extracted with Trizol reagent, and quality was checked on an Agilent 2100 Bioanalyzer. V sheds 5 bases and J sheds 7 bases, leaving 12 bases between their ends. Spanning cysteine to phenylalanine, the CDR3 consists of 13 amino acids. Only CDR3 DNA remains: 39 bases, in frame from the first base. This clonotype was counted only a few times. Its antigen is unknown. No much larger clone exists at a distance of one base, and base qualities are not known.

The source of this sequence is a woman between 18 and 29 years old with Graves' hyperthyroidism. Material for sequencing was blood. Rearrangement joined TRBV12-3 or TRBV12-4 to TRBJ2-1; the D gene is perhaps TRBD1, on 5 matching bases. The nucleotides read TGTGCCAGCAGTCCCTCAGGGCAAAATGAGCAGTTCTTC. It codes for CASSPSGQNEQFF.